This T cell receptor (beta chain) emerged from a study of T cell repertoires in cytomegalovirus infection. About the research overall: Based on public TCR beta signatures, there were indications of CMV infection and of a matching HLA type. Study results and limitations: Accumulated public TCR beta family frequency recognized individuals carrying CMV together with the relevant HLA. Dominating the ex vivo response were HLA-C-restricted CMV-specific TCR beta clonotypes.

This clonotype was detected many times. Its cognate antigen is unknown. CDR3 length: 16 amino acids. V lost 4 bases, J lost 7 bases, and 9 bases stayed unmatched. The V gene's germline CDR1 is LNHDA and CDR2 SQIVND (reference sequence). TCRdb ran MiXCR on the reads and lists one entry per CDR3 protein. The sample consists of about 97,000 distinct CDR3 sequences, 16% of them appearing once. The sequence derives from a human donor in good health (CMV status not recorded). Some clones in this sample may be carry-over from other donors' samples. This chain uses TRBV19 with TRBJ1-5, with TRBD1 matching 11 bases. Sequenced material: PBMCs. The CDR3 region is CASSTISGTGGQPQHF. Written as DNA, the CDR3 is TGTGCCAGTAGTACGATCTCCGGGACAGGGGGACAGCCCCAGCATTTT. The entire variable domain, with the rest obtained from reference TRBV19 and TRBJ1-5, is as follows: DGGITQSPKYLFRKEGQNVTLSCEQNLNHDAMYWYRQDPGQGLRLIYYSQIVNDFQKGDIAEGYSVSREKKESFPLTVTSAQKNPTAFYLCASSTISGTGGQPQHFGDGTRLSIL.